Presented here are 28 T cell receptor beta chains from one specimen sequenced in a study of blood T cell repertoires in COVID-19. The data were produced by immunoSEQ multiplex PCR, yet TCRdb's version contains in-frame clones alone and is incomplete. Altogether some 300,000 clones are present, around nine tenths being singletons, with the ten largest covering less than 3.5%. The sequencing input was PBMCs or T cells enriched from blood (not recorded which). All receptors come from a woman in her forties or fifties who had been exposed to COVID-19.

The chain's CDR3 is CASSQPGGSANTIYF. CDR3 in DNA: TGCGCCAGCAGCCAACCCGGGGGTTCGGCAAACACCATATATTTT. V usage is TRBV4-1 and J usage is TRBJ1-3; perhaps TRBD1 as D (5 bases). The V end was cut by 2 bases, the J end by 6 bases, with 14 bases between. Per germline, CDR1 MGHRA and CDR2 YSYEKL. CDR3 length: 15 residues.

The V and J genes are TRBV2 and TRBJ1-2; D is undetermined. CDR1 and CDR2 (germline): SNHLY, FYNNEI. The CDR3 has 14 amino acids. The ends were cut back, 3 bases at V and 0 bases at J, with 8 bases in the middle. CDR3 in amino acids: CASSEVQANYGYTF. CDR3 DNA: TGTGCCAGCAGTGAGGTGCAGGCTAACTATGGCTACACCTTC.

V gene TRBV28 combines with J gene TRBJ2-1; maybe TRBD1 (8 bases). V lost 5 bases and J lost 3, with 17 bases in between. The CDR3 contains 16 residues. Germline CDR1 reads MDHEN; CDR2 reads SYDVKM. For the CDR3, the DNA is TGTGCCAGCAGTCCAGGGGGCGGGGGACACTACAATGAGCAGTTCTTC. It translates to CASSPGGGGHYNEQFF.

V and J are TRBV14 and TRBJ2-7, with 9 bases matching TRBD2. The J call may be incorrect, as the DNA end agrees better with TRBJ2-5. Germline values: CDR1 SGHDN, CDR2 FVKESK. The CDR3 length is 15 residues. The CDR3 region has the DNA TGTGCCAGCAGCCTCCTAGCGGGGTACCAAGAGACCCAGTACTTC. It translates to CASSLLAGYQETQYF.

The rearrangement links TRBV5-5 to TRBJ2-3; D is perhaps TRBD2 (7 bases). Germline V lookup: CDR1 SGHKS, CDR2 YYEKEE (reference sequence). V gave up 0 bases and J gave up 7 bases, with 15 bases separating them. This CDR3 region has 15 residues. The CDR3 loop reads CASSLERGGAYTQYF. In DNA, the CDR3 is TGTGCCAGCAGCTTGGAACGTGGGGGGGCGTATACGCAGTATTTT.

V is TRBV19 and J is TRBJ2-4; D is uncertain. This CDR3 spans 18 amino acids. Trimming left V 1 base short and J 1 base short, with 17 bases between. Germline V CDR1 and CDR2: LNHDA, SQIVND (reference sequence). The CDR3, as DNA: TGTGCCAGTAGTATAGGTCTGAGTTTGGTGGTGGCCAAAAACATTCAGTACTTC. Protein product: CASSIGLSLVVAKNIQYF. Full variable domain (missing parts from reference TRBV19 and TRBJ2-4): DGGITQSPKYLFRKEGQNVTLSCEQNLNHDAMYWYRQDPGQGLRLIYYSQIVNDFQKGDIAEGYSVSREKKESFPLTVTSAQKNPTAFYLCASSIGLSLVVAKNIQYFGAGTRLSVL.

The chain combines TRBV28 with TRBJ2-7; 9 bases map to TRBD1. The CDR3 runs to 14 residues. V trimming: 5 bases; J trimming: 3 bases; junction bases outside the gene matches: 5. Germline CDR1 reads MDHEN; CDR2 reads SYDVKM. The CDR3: CASSPGQGIYEQYF. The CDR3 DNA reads TGTGCCAGCAGTCCGGGACAGGGTATCTACGAGCAGTACTTC. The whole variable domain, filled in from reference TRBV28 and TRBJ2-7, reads DVKVTQSSRYLVKRTGEKVFLECVQDMDHENMFWYRQDPGLGLRLIYFSYDVKMKEKGDIPEGYSVSREKKERFSLILESASTNQTSMYLCASSPGQGIYEQYFGPGTRLTVT.

In DNA, the CDR3 is TGTGCCACCTCGGACAGGGGGCCCACAGATACGCAGTATTTT. Its protein product is CATSDRGPTDTQYF. This chain connects TRBV10-3 to TRBJ2-3; 11 nucleotides align to TRBD1. V lost 10 bases to trimming and J lost 2 bases; unmatched junction nucleotides: 5. Germline V gene lookup returns CDR1 ENHRY and CDR2 SYGVKD. The CDR3 length is 14 residues.

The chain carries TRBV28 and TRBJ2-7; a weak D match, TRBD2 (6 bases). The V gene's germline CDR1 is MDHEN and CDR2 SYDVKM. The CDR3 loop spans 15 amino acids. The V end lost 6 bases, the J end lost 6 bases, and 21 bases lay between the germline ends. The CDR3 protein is CASSGLRGARGEQYF. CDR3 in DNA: TGTGCCAGCAGCGGTCTAAGAGGGGCGCGGGGCGAGCAGTACTTC.

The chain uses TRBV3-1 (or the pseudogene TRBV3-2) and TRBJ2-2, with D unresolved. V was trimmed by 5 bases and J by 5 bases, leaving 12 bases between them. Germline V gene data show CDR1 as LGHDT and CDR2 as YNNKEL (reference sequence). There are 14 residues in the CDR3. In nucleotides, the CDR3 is TGTGCCAGCAGCGCTATCCTAGGTACCGGGGAGCTGTTTTTT. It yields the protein CASSAILGTGELFF.

The CDR3 is CAWTPGGAYNSPLHF. In DNA form, the CDR3 reads TGTGCCTGGACTCCGGGGGGCGCCTATAATTCACCCCTCCACTTT. The J gene is TRBJ1-6, the V gene TRBV30; TRBD1 is a possible D gene (6 bases). Germline V gene data show CDR1 as GTSNPN and CDR2 as SVGIG (reference sequence). The CDR3 consists of 15 residues. V was trimmed by 4 bases and J by 2 bases, leaving 12 bases between them.

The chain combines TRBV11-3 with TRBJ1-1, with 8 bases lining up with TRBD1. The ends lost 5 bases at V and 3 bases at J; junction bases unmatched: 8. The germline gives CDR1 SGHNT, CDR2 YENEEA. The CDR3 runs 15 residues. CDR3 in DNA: TGTGCCAGCAGCGCCGGACAGGGAATGTACACTGAAGCTTTCTTT. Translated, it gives CASSAGQGMYTEAFF.

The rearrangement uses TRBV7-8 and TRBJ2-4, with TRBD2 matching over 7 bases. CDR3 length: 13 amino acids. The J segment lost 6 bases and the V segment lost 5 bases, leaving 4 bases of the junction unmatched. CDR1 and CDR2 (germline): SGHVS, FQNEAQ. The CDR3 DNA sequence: TGTGCCAGCAGCCCCGGGGGGACAAACATTCAGTACTTC. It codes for CASSPGGTNIQYF.

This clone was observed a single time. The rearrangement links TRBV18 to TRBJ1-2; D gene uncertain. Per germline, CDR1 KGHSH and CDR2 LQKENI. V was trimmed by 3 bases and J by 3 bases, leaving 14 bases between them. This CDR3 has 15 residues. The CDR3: CASSPAGIRYYGYTF. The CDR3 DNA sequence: TGTGCCAGCTCACCGGCGGGGATTCGCTACTATGGCTACACCTTC.

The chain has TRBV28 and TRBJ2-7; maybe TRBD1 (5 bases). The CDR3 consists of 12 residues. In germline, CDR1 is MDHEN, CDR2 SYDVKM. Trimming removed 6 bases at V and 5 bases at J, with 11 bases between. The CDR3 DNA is TGTGCCAGCAGCCCCGCAGGGAACGAGCAGTACTTC. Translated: CASSPAGNEQYF.

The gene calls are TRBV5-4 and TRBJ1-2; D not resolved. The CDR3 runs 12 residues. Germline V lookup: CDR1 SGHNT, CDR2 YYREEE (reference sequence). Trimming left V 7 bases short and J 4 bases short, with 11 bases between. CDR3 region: CASGRESYGYTF. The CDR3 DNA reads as TGTGCCAGCGGCCGGGAAAGCTATGGCTACACCTTC. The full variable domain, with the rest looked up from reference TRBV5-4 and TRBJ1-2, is ETGVTQSPTHLIKTRGQQVTLRCSSQSGHNTVSWYQQALGQGPQFIFQYYREEENGRGNFPPRFSGLQFPNYSSELNVNALELDDSALYLCASGRESYGYTFGSGTRLTVV.

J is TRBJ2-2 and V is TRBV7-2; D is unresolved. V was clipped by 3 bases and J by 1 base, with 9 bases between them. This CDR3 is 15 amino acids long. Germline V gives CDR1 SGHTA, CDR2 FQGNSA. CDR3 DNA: TGTGCCAGCAGCTTCGTACAGCTGAACACCGGGGAGCTGTTTTTT. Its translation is CASSFVQLNTGELFF.

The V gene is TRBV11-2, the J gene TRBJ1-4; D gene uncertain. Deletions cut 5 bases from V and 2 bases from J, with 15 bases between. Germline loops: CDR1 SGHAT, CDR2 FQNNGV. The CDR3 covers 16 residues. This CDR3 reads CASSTFGRVTNEKLFF. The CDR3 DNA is TGTGCCAGCAGCACATTTGGCCGGGTTACTAATGAAAAACTGTTTTTT.

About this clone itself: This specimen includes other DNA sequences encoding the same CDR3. DNA for the CDR3: TGTGCCAGCACTGGACAGCCAAATCAGCCCCAGCATTTT. Protein sequence: CASTGQPNQPQHF. The rearrangement links TRBV6-5 to TRBJ1-5; a possible D gene is TRBD1 (6 bases). Germline CDR1 MNHEY, CDR2 SVGAGI. There are 13 residues in the CDR3. V shed 7 bases and J shed 4 bases, with 11 bases lying between them.

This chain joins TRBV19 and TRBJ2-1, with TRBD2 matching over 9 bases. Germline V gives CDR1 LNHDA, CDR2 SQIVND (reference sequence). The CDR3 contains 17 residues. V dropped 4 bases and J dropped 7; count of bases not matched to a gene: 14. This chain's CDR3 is CASSTPGGGGARNEQFF. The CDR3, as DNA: TGTGCCAGTAGTACCCCCGGGGGCGGGGGGGCGCGGAATGAGCAGTTCTTC.

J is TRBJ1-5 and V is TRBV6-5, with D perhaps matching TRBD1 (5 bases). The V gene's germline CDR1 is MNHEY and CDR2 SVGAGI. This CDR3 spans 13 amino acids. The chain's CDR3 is CATGGAGGQPQHF. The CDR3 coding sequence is TGTGCTACAGGCGGGGCCGGAGGACAGCCCCAGCATTTT.

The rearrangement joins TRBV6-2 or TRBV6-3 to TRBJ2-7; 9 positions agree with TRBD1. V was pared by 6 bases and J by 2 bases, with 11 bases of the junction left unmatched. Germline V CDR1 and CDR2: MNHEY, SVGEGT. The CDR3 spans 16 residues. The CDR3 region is CASSELDRGLTYEQYF. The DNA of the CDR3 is TGTGCCAGCAGCGAACTGGACAGGGGCCTAACCTACGAGCAGTACTTC.

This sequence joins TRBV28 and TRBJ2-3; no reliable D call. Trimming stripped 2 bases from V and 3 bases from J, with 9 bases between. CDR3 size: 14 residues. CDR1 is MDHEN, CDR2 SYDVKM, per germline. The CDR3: CASSLHLLTDTQYF. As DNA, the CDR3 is TGTGCCAGCAGTTTACACCTTCTAACAGATACGCAGTATTTT.

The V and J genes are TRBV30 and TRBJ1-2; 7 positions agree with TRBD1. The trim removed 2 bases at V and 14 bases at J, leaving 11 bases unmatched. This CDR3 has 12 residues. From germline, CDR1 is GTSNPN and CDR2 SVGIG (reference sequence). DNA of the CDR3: TGTGCCTGGAGTCCAAACAGGGGAGCCTCTACCTTC. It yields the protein CAWSPNRGASTF.

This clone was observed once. The CDR3 DNA is TGTGCCATCAGTGAGGCAGGGGCCTACGAGCAGTACTTC. Protein sequence: CAISEAGAYEQYF. The rearrangement uses TRBV10-3 and TRBJ2-7, with TRBD1 as a possible D gene (6 bases). This CDR3 is built from 13 residues. Germline lookup yields CDR1 ENHRY and CDR2 SYGVKD. Trimming stripped 2 bases from V and 2 bases from J, with 7 bases between.

The CDR3 is CATSRVPSGGYEQYF. The CDR3 DNA follows: TGTGCCACCAGCAGAGTTCCTAGCGGGGGGTACGAGCAGTACTTC. This sequence joins TRBV15 and TRBJ2-7, with 11 bases fitting TRBD2. In germline, CDR1 is LNHNV, CDR2 YYDKDF (reference sequence). Trimming took 1 base from V and 4 from J; bases not matched to a gene: 3. The CDR3 contains 15 residues. The full variable domain, rest sourced from reference TRBV15 and TRBJ2-7, is DAMVIQNPRYQVTQFGKPVTLSCSQTLNHNVMYWYQQKSSQAPKLLFHYYDKDFNNEADTPDNFQSRRPNTSFCFLDIRSPGLGDTAMYLCATSRVPSGGYEQYFGPGTRLTVT.

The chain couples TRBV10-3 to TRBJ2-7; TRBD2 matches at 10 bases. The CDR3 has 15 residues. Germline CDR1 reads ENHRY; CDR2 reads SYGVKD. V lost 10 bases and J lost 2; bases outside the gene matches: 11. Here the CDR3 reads CATTEIAGGTYEQYF. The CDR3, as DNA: TGTGCCACCACGGAAATAGCGGGGGGAACCTACGAGCAGTACTTC.

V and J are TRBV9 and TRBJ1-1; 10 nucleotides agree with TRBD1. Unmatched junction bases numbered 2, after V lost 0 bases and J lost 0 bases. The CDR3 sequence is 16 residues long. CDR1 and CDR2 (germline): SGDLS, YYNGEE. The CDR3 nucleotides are TGTGCCAGCAGCGTAGGGACAGGGGGACTGAACACTGAAGCTTTCTTT. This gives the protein CASSVGTGGLNTEAFF. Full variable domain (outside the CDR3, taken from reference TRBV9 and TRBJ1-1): DSGVTQTPKHLITATGQRVTLRCSPRSGDLSVYWYQQSLDQGLQFLIQYYNGEERAKGNILERFSAQQFPDLHSELNLSSLELGDSALYFCASSVGTGGLNTEAFFGQGTRLTVV.